Many counts were recorded for the clone carrying this TCR beta chain. Its antigen is unidentified. The sample comes from a study of neurological immune-mediated disorders. Study findings and constraints: With the multiple sclerosis repertoire cluster, neither clinical nor MRI features showed any association. When the repertoires were grouped phylogenetically, those of 18 of the 34 multiple sclerosis patients came together in a single cluster of related CDR3 sequences, which points to a possible repertoire-level signature.

Trimming took off 5 bases at V and 8 bases at J, with 22 bases between the two ends. CDR1 DFQATT and CDR2 SNEGSKA come from the germline V gene (reference sequence). The CDR3 has 15 residues. From 15-18 subjects, each sequencing run yielded over 190 million TCR-beta sequences. One entry per CDR3 protein, called by TCRdb with MiXCR from the 5' RACE reads. This table has 45,000 to 60,000 distinct CDR3 sequences, 2% to 2.5% appearing once. The sequenced sample was PBMCs. J is TRBJ2-1 and V is TRBV20-1; TRBD1 is a possible D gene (6 bases). This TCR was sampled from a man between 45 and 60 years old with multiple sclerosis. The CDR3 reads CSAEPAGALVDEQFF. The CDR3 nucleotides read TGCAGTGCTGAACCCGCAGGGGCTTTAGTGGATGAGCAGTTCTTC.